Presented here are 30 T cell receptor beta chains from one specimen sequenced in a study of blood T cells in healthy people across ages. Then a second PCR, running about 7 to 11 cycles, was carried out with a sample-barcoded 5' primer and a J-beta primer mix. TCRdb redid the calling of the 5' RACE reads with MiXCR, one entry per CDR3 protein. The sample holds 1.2 million to 1.5 million distinct CDR3 sequences, 42% seen once. The sequenced sample was blood. These receptors came from a woman aged 18-29 years in good health.

The chain is built from TRBV20-1 and TRBJ2-3; D is unclear. There are 13 residues in the CDR3. V lost 5 bases and J lost 4, with 13 bases in between. The germline CDR1 and CDR2 sequences are DFQATT and SNEGSKA (reference sequence). For the CDR3, the DNA is TGCAGTGCTTCCGACATCGTCGCAGATACGCAGTATTTT. Translated, it gives CSASDIVADTQYF.

The V and J genes are TRBV9 and TRBJ2-1; D may be TRBD1 or TRBD2 (5 bases each). Per the germline V gene, CDR1 is SGDLS and CDR2 is YYNGEE. The CDR3 has 19 residues. V was pared by 3 bases and J by 3 bases, with 25 bases between. The CDR3 nucleotides read TGTGCCAGCAGCGCTTCTAATACAGGTCGGGGCAGCTTCTACAATGAGCAGTTCTTC. Protein sequence: CASSASNTGRGSFYNEQFF.

The chain joins TRBV4-1 to TRBJ1-1, with a possible D match to TRBD1 (5 bases). CDR3 size: 16 residues. The germline V gene has CDR1 MGHRA and CDR2 YSYEKL. V lost 4 bases to trimming and J lost 1 base, with 16 bases between them. CDR3: CASSPAPGQQNTEAFF. CDR3 DNA: TGCGCCAGCAGCCCAGCGCCGGGGCAGCAGAACACTGAAGCTTTCTTT.

The rearrangement links TRBV2 to TRBJ2-7; D possibly uses TRBD1 or TRBD2 (5 bases each). This CDR3 spans 15 amino acids. Per germline, CDR1 SNHLY and CDR2 FYNNEI. The germline V and J ends were trimmed by 6 bases and 3 bases, with 18 bases remaining between them. CDR3 coding DNA: TGTGCCAGCAGGGCAGGGAGCTTGGAAAGCTACGAGCAGTACTTC. This codes for CASRAGSLESYEQYF.

This clonotype was picked up a small number of times. The V gene is TRBV5-4, the J gene TRBJ2-7; D call uncertain. Trimming shortened V by 2 bases and J by 5 bases, and 5 bases separated the two germline ends. Looked up from germline, CDR1 is SGHNT and CDR2 is YYREEE (reference sequence). This CDR3 spans 11 amino acids. The CDR3 loop reads CASSFADEQYF. CDR3 nucleotides: TGTGCCAGCAGCTTTGCCGACGAGCAGTACTTC.

Note on this clonotype: This may be a read error, as it is one base from a much larger clone. The chain combines TRBV13 with TRBJ2-7, with a tentative D call TRBD2 (5 bases). Germline V CDR1 and CDR2: PRHDT, FYEKMQ (reference sequence). The V and J ends lost 7 bases and 2 bases respectively, with 15 bases between them. The CDR3 runs 14 residues. CDR3 sequence reads: CASKRGNGPYEQYF. The CDR3 bases are TGTGCCAGCAAGAGAGGGAATGGACCCTACGAGCAGTACTTC.

The chain is built from TRBV20-1 and TRBJ2-3; 9 bases agree with TRBD2. V lost 5 bases to trimming and J lost 10 bases; unmatched junction nucleotides: 13. Germline V gene data show CDR1 as DFQATT and CDR2 as SNEGSKA (reference sequence). The length of the CDR3 is 14 residues. CDR3 in amino acids: CSAPLSGGRDAQYF. In nucleotides, the CDR3 is TGCAGTGCTCCGCTTAGCGGGGGCCGGGATGCGCAGTATTTT.

J is TRBJ2-7 and V is TRBV13; perhaps TRBD1 as D (5 bases). Germline V lookup: CDR1 PRHDT, CDR2 FYEKMQ (reference sequence). Trimming removed 0 bases from V and 3 bases from J, with 12 bases in between. The CDR3 runs 15 residues. This chain's CDR3 is CASSLGSGSDYEQYF. CDR3 nucleotide sequence: TGTGCCAGCAGCTTAGGGTCAGGGTCCGACTACGAGCAGTACTTC.

The rearrangement uses TRBV10-3 and TRBJ1-6, with 8 bases that match TRBD1. This CDR3 has 16 amino acids. The V gene's germline CDR1 is ENHRY and CDR2 SYGVKD. V was clipped by 2 bases and J by 5 bases; unmatched bases: 5. The CDR3 region is CAISEPPDRDNSPLHF. In nucleotides, the CDR3 is TGTGCCATCAGTGAGCCCCCGGACAGGGATAATTCACCCCTCCACTTT.

This clonotype was counted between two and nine times. V gene TRBV12-3 or TRBV12-4 combines with J gene TRBJ2-7, with D unclear. CDR3 size: 13 residues. Trimming stripped 2 bases from V and 5 bases from J, with 10 bases between. The DNA of the CDR3 is TGTGCCAGCAGTTTATTGAGTCCTGACGAGCAGTACTTC. It translates to CASSLLSPDEQYF.

The CDR3 nucleotides read TGTGCCAGCAGCGACCGATTTCGCCCCTACGAGCAGTACTTC. Translation gives CASSDRFRPYEQYF. The V and J genes are TRBV6-1 and TRBJ2-7, with unresolved D. V lost 6 bases and J lost 2, with 14 bases in between. Germline assignment: CDR1 MNHNS and CDR2 SASEGT. This CDR3 has 14 residues.

V is TRBV12-3 or TRBV12-4 and J is TRBJ2-3, with D hard to call. CDR3 length: 12 residues. Trimming took off 4 bases at V and 10 bases at J, with 12 bases between the two ends. CDR3 bases: TGTGCCAGCAGTTCCGGACCCCTTTCGCAGTATTTT. Translating it yields CASSSGPLSQYF.

This chain connects TRBV12-3 or TRBV12-4 to TRBJ1-1; D is unclear. This CDR3 is built from 15 residues. V was trimmed by 1 base and J by 6 bases, leaving 15 bases between them. CDR3 bases: TGTGCCAGCAGTTTAGGTGGGAAGTTGTACTCTGAAGCTTTCTTT. Translated: CASSLGGKLYSEAFF.

The chain couples TRBV4-2 to TRBJ1-1, with D hard to call. The CDR3 totals 17 residues. The V end was cut by 0 bases, the J end by 5 bases, with 19 bases between. Germline V gene data show CDR1 as LGHNA and CDR2 as YNFKEQ. The CDR3, as DNA: TGTGCCAGCAGCCAAGATCGGATCGGAGCCCTCCGAACTGAAGCTTTCTTT. Protein: CASSQDRIGALRTEAFF.

The CDR3 nucleotides are TGTGCCAGCAGCCCCGGGCCTCAGGGGTCCAATGAGCAGTTCTTC. Translated, it gives CASSPGPQGSNEQFF. This chain joins TRBV7-9 and TRBJ2-1; perhaps TRBD1 as D (6 bases). Germline V gene data show CDR1 as SEHNR and CDR2 as FQNEAQ (reference sequence). The CDR3 extends over 15 amino acids. The germline V and J ends were trimmed by 5 bases and 6 bases, with 17 bases remaining between them.

This clonotype has just a few counts. The CDR3 region has the DNA TGCGCCAGCAGCCAAGATCCTAGCGGGAGCTACAATGAGCAGTACTTC. This translates into CASSQDPSGSYNEQYF. V is TRBV4-1 and J is TRBJ2-5, with 10 bases matching TRBD2. Germline CDR1 MGHRA, CDR2 YSYEKL. V was pared by 0 bases and J by 11 bases, with 12 bases of the junction left unmatched. The CDR3 contains 16 residues.

The gene calls are TRBV7-9 and TRBJ2-3, with D possibly TRBD2 on 6 matching bases. V dropped 2 bases and J dropped 5 bases, with 17 bases sitting between them. The CDR3 is 16 residues long. Germline CDR1 is SEHNR and CDR2 is FQNEAQ (reference sequence). The CDR3 is CASSLRGLGTRDTQYF. The CDR3 nucleotides are TGTGCCAGCAGCTTAAGGGGACTTGGTACGCGAGATACGCAGTATTTT. Looking up the rest from reference TRBV7-9 and TRBJ2-3 gives the full variable domain: DTGVSQNPRHKITKRGQNVTFRCDPISEHNRLYWYRQTLGQGPEFLTYFQNEAQLEKSRLLSDRFSAERPKGSFSTLEIQRTEQGDSAMYLCASSLRGLGTRDTQYFGPGTRLTVL.

The CDR3 nucleotides are TGTGCCAGCAGCCCTGGGGGGGGTGAAGCTTTCTTT. Translated: CASSPGGGEAFF. V gene TRBV6-1 combines with J gene TRBJ1-1; a weak D match, TRBD1 (5 bases). CDR1 MNHNS and CDR2 SASEGT come from the germline V gene. V was shortened by 6 bases and J by 7 bases, with 12 bases between the two germline ends. This CDR3 has 12 residues.

The genes are TRBV13 and TRBJ2-5; TRBD1 is a possible D gene (7 bases). The ends were cut back, 4 bases at V and 2 bases at J, with 14 bases in the middle. Germline V lookup: CDR1 PRHDT, CDR2 FYEKMQ (reference sequence). This CDR3 comprises 15 residues. For the CDR3, the DNA is TGTGCCAGCAGCTCCCAGGGGGGCTGGCAAGAGACCCAGTACTTC. Encoded protein: CASSSQGGWQETQYF.

This clonotype showed up just a few times. This chain joins TRBV28 and TRBJ2-3, with 12 nucleotides matching TRBD1. V gave up 6 bases and J gave up 6 bases; unmatched junction bases: 10. The CDR3 is 16 amino acids. CDR1 is MDHEN, CDR2 SYDVKM, per germline. The CDR3 loop reads CASSWAGTGGSDTQYF. DNA for the CDR3: TGTGCCAGCAGCTGGGCTGGGACAGGGGGCTCCGATACGCAGTATTTT.

J is TRBJ2-3 and V is TRBV4-2; TRBD2 aligns across 7 bases. The germline V gene has CDR1 LGHNA and CDR2 YNFKEQ. The CDR3 has 18 amino acids. V shed 0 bases and J 4 bases; nucleotides not matched to a gene: 13. CDR3 nucleotides: TGTGCCAGCAGCCAAGATCGGGCTAGCGGACTGGGCCCAGATACGCAGTATTTT. Its translation: CASSQDRASGLGPDTQYF.

The chain is built from TRBV2 and TRBJ2-7, with D possibly TRBD2 on 5 matching bases. This CDR3 has 13 residues. The germline V and J ends were trimmed by 7 bases and 6 bases, with 16 bases remaining between them. Germline V gene sequence: CDR1 SNHLY, CDR2 FYNNEI. CDR3 bases: TGTGCCAGCACCAGAGGGAGCTCCCGCGAGCAGTACTTC. Amino acid sequence: CASTRGSSREQYF.

This clonotype was observed a handful of times. The V gene is TRBV4-1, the J gene TRBJ2-1; 10 bases are shared with TRBD2. This CDR3 comprises 17 residues. V was pared by 1 base and J by 2 bases, with 5 bases of the junction left unmatched. In germline, CDR1 is MGHRA, CDR2 YSYEKL. Here the CDR3 reads CASSQGTSGGPYNEQFF. Here the CDR3 DNA reads TGCGCCAGCAGCCAAGGGACTAGCGGAGGGCCCTACAATGAGCAGTTCTTC.

The V call is TRBV6-5, the J call TRBJ2-3; D perhaps matches TRBD1 (6 bases). The CDR3 contains 16 residues. The germline V gene encodes CDR1 MNHEY and CDR2 SVGAGI. V shed 0 bases and J shed 4 bases, with 14 bases lying between them. In nucleotides, the CDR3 is TGTGCCAGCAGTTACTCAAGAGGGGGAAGGGCAGATACGCAGTATTTT. Translated, it gives CASSYSRGGRADTQYF.

This CDR3 is CSARGMGQDPTFF. CDR3 coding DNA: TGCAGTGCTAGGGGTATGGGCCAGGACCCTACTTTCTTT. The J gene is TRBJ1-1, the V gene TRBV20-1; D is ambiguous. Per germline, CDR1 DFQATT and CDR2 SNEGSKA (reference sequence). The CDR3 runs to 13 residues. The V end lost 3 bases, the J end lost 12 bases, and 20 bases lay between the germline ends.

This chain connects TRBV25-1 to TRBJ2-1; the match to TRBD1 covers 9 bases. Trimming removed 8 bases from V and 13 bases from J; junction bases left unmatched: 9. The germline V gene encodes CDR1 MGHDK and CDR2 SYGVNS. The CDR3 totals 12 residues. CDR3 amino acids: CASDRGEETQFF. In DNA form, the CDR3 reads TGTGCCAGCGACAGGGGGGAGGAGACCCAGTTCTTC.

This clonotype was counted a few times. J is TRBJ1-5 and V is TRBV6-6; the match to TRBD1 covers 9 bases. The CDR3 consists of 16 residues. The V gene's germline CDR1 is MNHNY and CDR2 SVGAGI (reference sequence). Unmatched junction bases numbered 10, after V lost 4 bases and J lost 6 bases. The CDR3 region has the DNA TGTGCCAGCAGTTTCGAGACGGGACAGGGTTTTCAGCCCCAGCATTTT. Its translation is CASSFETGQGFQPQHF.

As concerns this clonotype: A read error may explain this, as a much larger clone is one base away. The V and J genes are TRBV24-1 and TRBJ2-1; no clear D. Germline-derived CDR1 and CDR2 are KGHDR and SFDVKD. The CDR3 is 12 amino acids. In DNA form, the CDR3 reads TGTGCCACCAGTGACTCCAACAATGAGCAGTTCTTC. Amino acids: CATSDSNNEQFF.

This clonotype was seen a few times. The chain has TRBV12-3 or TRBV12-4 and TRBJ1-2; D not certain. This CDR3 is 12 amino acids long. The V gene lost 7 bases and the J gene lost 13 bases, with 19 bases spanning the gap. The CDR3 region is CASTLSLVGVTF. In DNA form, the CDR3 reads TGTGCCAGCACCCTTTCCCTCGTCGGGGTCACCTTC.

The J gene is TRBJ2-4, the V gene TRBV30; D gene unclear. The J call is doubtful: the DNA matches TRBJ2-7 better. The CDR3 length is 13 residues. CDR1 is GTSNPN, CDR2 SVGIG, per germline (reference sequence). CDR3 loop: CAWNWGSSYEQYF. The CDR3 nucleotides read TGTGCCTGGAATTGGGGTTCCTCCTACGAGCAGTACTTC.